Listed below are T cell receptor beta chains from one sample, sequenced in a study of cytomegalovirus exposure and HLA in healthy donors. The repertoire was sequenced with immunoSEQ multiplex PCR; TCRdb's copy has only in-frame clones and lacks some. The sample comprises some 140,000 clones, around 78% of which are singletons, and under 2% rests with the top ten. Source material: PBMCs. All receptors derive from a female donor in good health and CMV-seropositive. CDR3s include the opening cysteine and the closing phenylalanine or tryptophan. Each record gives: CDR3 protein, CDR3 DNA, clone size, V gene, J gene, D gene. A D gene is named only where the DNA matches it firmly. The size of a clone is reported for some rows only, either as once, few or many, or as a class for expanded clones.

CASRWPTMKQFF	TGTGCAAGTCGCTGGCCGACAATGAAGCAGTTCTTC	.	TRBV12-2	TRBJ2-1	.
CAFGEGVANGAQYF	TGTGCCTTCGGGGAGGGGGTTGCGAATGGGGCGCAGTATTTT	.	TRBV30	TRBJ2-3	.
CASSRTGLNNEQFF	TGTGCCAGCTCACGGACAGGGTTAAACAATGAGCAGTTCTTC	.	TRBV18	TRBJ2-1	TRBD1
CATSIRDSGNTIYF	TGTGCCACCAGCATTCGGGACTCTGGAAACACCATATATTTT	.	TRBV15	TRBJ1-3	.
CASSYGTGINEQYF	TGTGCCAGCAGCTACGGGACAGGGATCAACGAGCAGTACTTC	.	TRBV11-2	TRBJ2-7	TRBD1
CASSLKLAGGINEQFF	TGTGCCAGCAGCTTGAAACTAGCGGGGGGTATTAATGAGCAGTTCTTC	.	TRBV27	TRBJ2-1	TRBD2
CACSAGYNEQFF	TGTGCCTGCTCCGCAGGTTACAATGAGCAGTTCTTC	.	TRBV30	TRBJ2-1	.
CASRRISGGDNEQFF	TGTGCCAGTAGAAGGATTAGCGGGGGGGACAATGAGCAGTTCTTC	.	TRBV19	TRBJ2-1	TRBD2
CASSQDLWEGGTEAFF	TGTGCCAGCAGCCAAGATCTCTGGGAGGGGGGCACTGAAGCTTTCTTT	.	TRBV4-2	TRBJ1-1	.
CASSPAGTRGNEQFF	TGTGCCAGCAGTCCCGCCGGGACAAGGGGCAATGAGCAGTTCTTC	.	TRBV27	TRBJ2-1	.
CASSLTRSQHEQFF	TGTGCCAGCAGCTTAACTAGATCCCAACATGAGCAGTTCTTC	.	TRBV7-7	TRBJ2-1	.
CASSQLFGQGVYTAFF	TGCGCCAGCAGCCAGCTCTTTGGACAGGGGGTTTATACTGCTTTCTTT	.	TRBV4-1	TRBJ1-1	TRBD1
CAGRWYDRSGANVLTF	TGTGCCGGGCGCTGGTATGACAGGTCTGGGGCCAACGTCCTGACTTTC	.	TRBV30	TRBJ2-6	.
CASSSDWQETQYF	TGTGCCAGCAGCTCGGACTGGCAAGAGACCCAGTACTTC	once	TRBV5-4	TRBJ2-5	.
CASSEWQNTEAFF	TGCGCCAGCAGTGAGTGGCAGAACACTGAAGCTTTCTTT	.	TRBV10-2	TRBJ1-1	.
CASSFGPTGANTGELFF	TGCGCCAGCAGCTTCGGGCCTACCGGGGCGAACACCGGGGAGCTGTTTTTT	.	TRBV5-1	TRBJ2-2	.
CASSLETVTEAFF	TGCGCCAGCAGCTTGGAGACAGTCACTGAAGCTTTCTTT	.	TRBV5-1	TRBJ1-1	.
CASSVSPVSGQETQYF	TGTGCCAGCAGCGTATCTCCCGTTAGCGGGCAAGAGACCCAGTACTTC	.	TRBV9	TRBJ2-5	TRBD2
CASSFRQANEQFF	TGCGCCAGCAGCTTCCGACAGGCCAATGAGCAGTTCTTC	.	TRBV5-1	TRBJ2-1	.
CASSLGTGEAGELFF	TGTGCCAGCAGCTTAGGGACAGGGGAAGCCGGGGAGCTGTTTTTT	.	TRBV5-4	TRBJ2-2	TRBD1
CASSSTPGTGATGELFF	TGTGCCAGCAGCTCCACCCCCGGGACAGGAGCCACCGGGGAGCTGTTTTTT	.	TRBV11-2	TRBJ2-2	TRBD1
CSVEDPGPSWGYTF	TGCAGCGTTGAAGATCCTGGGCCGTCATGGGGCTACACCTTC	once	TRBV29-1	TRBJ1-2	.
CASSAGQGPQETQYF	TGTGCCAGCAGCGCCGGACAGGGCCCCCAAGAGACCCAGTACTTC	once	TRBV5-8	TRBJ2-5	TRBD1
CASSPRTSGNNEQFF	TGTGCCAGCAGCCCGCGGACTAGCGGAAACAATGAGCAGTTCTTC	.	TRBV9	TRBJ2-1	TRBD2
CASSPQRPGLAGETQYF	TGTGCCAGCAGTCCGCAAAGACCGGGACTAGCGGGAGAGACCCAGTACTTC	once	TRBV27	TRBJ2-5	TRBD2
CASRQASGNTIYF	TGTGCCAGCAGACAGGCGTCTGGAAACACCATATATTTT	few	TRBV27	TRBJ1-3	.
CASRPGTGAYEQYF	TGTGCCAGCAGGCCCGGGACAGGGGCCTACGAGCAGTACTTC	few	TRBV6-5	TRBJ2-7	TRBD1
CASSLTSGGSYEQYF	TGTGCCAGCTCGCTAACTAGCGGTGGATCCTACGAGCAGTACTTC	.	TRBV18	TRBJ2-7	TRBD2
CAWSAAGLSYEQYF	TGTGCCTGGAGTGCGGCAGGTCTCTCCTACGAGCAGTACTTC	once	TRBV30	TRBJ2-7	.
CASSLLGGGLAGGSTDTQYF	TGCGCCAGCAGCTTGTTAGGGGGGGGACTAGCGGGAGGAAGCACAGATACGCAGTATTTT	.	TRBV5-1	TRBJ2-3	TRBD2
CASSLAGSGSLSYEQYF	TGCGCCAGCAGCTTGGCCGGGAGCGGGAGTCTCTCCTACGAGCAGTACTTC	.	TRBV5-1	TRBJ2-7	TRBD2
CASSQQIVGGEQFF	TGCGCCAGCAGCCAACAGATTGTGGGGGGTGAGCAGTTCTTC	.	TRBV5-1	TRBJ2-1	.
CASSEGGGIQPQHF	TGTGCCAGCAGTGAAGGGGGGGGGATTCAGCCCCAGCATTTT	.	TRBV2	TRBJ1-5	.
CASSLGPGNTIYF	TGTGCCAGCAGCCTAGGGCCTGGAAACACCATATATTTT	.	TRBV11-2	TRBJ1-3	.
CASRVSGGITRTQYF	TGTGCCAGCCGGGTTAGCGGGGGGATCACCCGGACGCAGTATTTT	.	TRBV28	TRBJ2-3	TRBD2
CASRRQYNEKLFF	TGTGCCAGCAGGCGACAGTATAATGAAAAACTGTTTTTT	once	TRBV6-1	TRBJ1-4	.
CASSLIGGGDNEQFF	TGTGCCAGCAGCTTAATCGGGGGAGGGGACAATGAGCAGTTCTTC	.	TRBV7-9	TRBJ2-1	TRBD2
CASSKGQGANEQYF	TGCGCCAGCAGCAAGGGACAGGGGGCGAACGAGCAGTACTTC	.	TRBV5-1	TRBJ2-7	TRBD1
CASSYSGGSYNEQFF	TGTGCCAGCAGTTACAGCGGTGGCTCCTACAATGAGCAGTTCTTC	.	TRBV6-5	TRBJ2-1	.
CASSLGGFSAELYNEQFF	TGTGCCAGCAGCTTAGGAGGGTTTTCGGCGGAGCTGTACAATGAGCAGTTCTTC	.	TRBV7-6	TRBJ2-1	.
CASSLVQAEEKLFF	TGTGCCAGCAGCTTAGTACAGGCCGAAGAAAAACTGTTTTTT	.	TRBV7-9	TRBJ1-4	.